This TCR beta chain was observed in a study of T cells in Graves' hyperthyroidism and ophthalmopathy. Whole-study results and caveats: Peripheral blood also featured most of the thyroid clonotypes expanded above 0.001. In simple terms, a model built on 13 V-J features told ophthalmopathy apart from stable hyperthyroidism. Ophthalmopathy prediction by the model preceded onset by a median approximately six months.

Uncontrolled infection, other autoimmune disease, pregnancy or lactation disqualified patients from enrolment. This clonotype has more than one count but fewer than ten. As yet, its antigen is unknown. Amplified TCR beta CDR3 regions derived from RNA transcripts. The primer set for the first-round RT-PCR of the TCR CDR3 was HTBI. TCRdb re-derived calls from the multiplex PCR reads in MiXCR, one entry per CDR3 protein. This sample has roughly 530,000 distinct CDR3 sequences; 15% to 20% occur once, and the top ten carry 15% to 20%. V dropped 3 bases and J dropped 5 bases, with 10 bases sitting between them. The CDR3 contains 13 residues. Per the germline V gene, CDR1 is DFQATT and CDR2 is SNEGSKA (reference sequence).

The chain carries TRBV20-1 and TRBJ1-4, with D unresolved. The source material was blood. The receptor was isolated from a woman aged 18-29 years with Graves' ophthalmopathy. CDR3: CSARKGRNEKLFF. For the CDR3, the DNA is TGCAGTGCTAGGAAGGGAAGAAATGAAAAACTGTTTTTT.